The T cell receptor (beta chain) described here comes from a study of blood T cell repertoires in COVID-19. Across the study: Material from acute and convalescent COVID-19 was sourced from the United States, Italy and Spain. PBMCs, B-cell-depleted T cells, or T cells were the source of the cDNA or gDNA that made up the material.

Per the study methods: Estimates of nucleated cell counts were drawn from the amplification of reference gene primers. Profiling relied on immunoSEQ multiplex PCR, and the TCRdb table lists in-frame clones only, not all of them. D and trimming were read from the DNA, whereas the V and J calls and clone size are those reported in that table. The sample lists about 150,000 clones, 75% to 95% occurring once. The CDR3 is 12 residues long. CDR1 is SEHNR and CDR2 is FQNEAQ in the germline V gene (reference sequence). The germline V and J ends were trimmed by 4 bases and 6 bases, with 8 bases remaining between them.

The chain employs TRBV7-9 and TRBJ2-3; perhaps TRBD2 as D (6 bases). The sample was peripheral blood. The receptor's source is a man aged 50 or older with acute or convalescent COVID-19. CDR3 loop: CASSSLADTQYF. The CDR3 DNA sequence: TGTGCCAGCAGCTCGCTAGCGGATACGCAGTATTTT.